A selection of T cell receptor beta chains follows, all from one sample in a study of PD-1 blockade in mismatch repair-deficient tumors. Assay used: immunoSEQ multiplex PCR; TCRdb lists only in-frame clones, some missing. The repertoire has some 130,000 clones, about nine tenths of them found once; the top ten carry 10% to 15%. The specimen was peripheral blood, collected roughly 67 weeks after starting pembrolizumab. Source of these receptors: an adult with mismatch repair-deficient cancer. Both conserved end residues are part of each CDR3. Fields, in order: CDR3 length, clone size, D gene, J gene, V gene, CDR3 DNA, CDR3 protein. The D gene is left open where the match is weak. The listing skips clone size in some rows; elsewhere it reads once, few, many or a size class.

16	NA	NA	TRBJ1-3	TRBV11-2	TGTGCCAGCAGCCCAAACGGAGGCCTCCTCGGAAACACCATATATTTT	CASSPNGGLLGNTIYF
19	NA	TRBD2	TRBJ2-2	TRBV5-1	TGCGCCAGCAGCCTTATCGATCTGACTAGCGGGACTTCCACCGGGGAGCTGTTTTTT	CASSLIDLTSGTSTGELFF
13	NA	TRBD2	TRBJ2-3	TRBV30	TGTGCCTGGATAGCGGGAGACGGAGATACGCAGTATTTT	CAWIAGDGDTQYF
15	NA	TRBD1	TRBJ1-2	TRBV29-1	TGCAGCGTTGGGGGAATAGGGGGACAGGGGTCTGGCTACACCTTC	CSVGGIGGQGSGYTF
17	NA	NA	TRBJ2-2	TRBV7-9	TGTGCCAGCAGCTTAGAATTATGGCAGGGAAGTACCGGGGAGCTGTTTTTT	CASSLELWQGSTGELFF
16	NA	NA	TRBJ2-7	TRBV6-6	TGTTCGAAGGTTCGCGGGGAAACCCCCTCTTCCTACGAGCAGTACTTC	CSKVRGETPSSYEQYF
14	NA	NA	TRBJ1-4	TRBV5-6	TGTGCCAGCAGCTTGCGGACTTATAATGAAAAACTGTTTTTT	CASSLRTYNEKLFF
16	NA	TRBD2	TRBJ2-1	TRBV4-1	TGCGCCAGCAGCCCAAGACTAGCGGGAGGTCCCAATGAGCAGTTCTTC	CASSPRLAGGPNEQFF
14	NA	TRBD2	TRBJ2-2	TRBV6-1	TGTGCCAGCAGTGGCGGGAGGGACACCGGGGAGCTGTTTTTT	CASSGGRDTGELFF
11	NA	NA	TRBJ1-5	TRBV6-6	TGTGCCAGCAGTTCCAATCAGCCCCAGCATTTT	CASSSNQPQHF
17	NA	TRBD1	TRBJ2-3	TRBV19	TGTGCCAGTACAGACAGGGGGCGCGTTAGCAGCACAGATACGCAGTATTTT	CASTDRGRVSSTDTQYF
16	NA	TRBD1	TRBJ1-4	TRBV5-1	TGCGCCAGCAGCCCTACGGACAGGGGCGGGAGTGAAAAACTGTTTTTT	CASSPTDRGGSEKLFF
15	NA	NA	TRBJ1-1	TRBV4-1	TGCGCCAGCAGCCAGGGTGGCGGTAACTTGGTCGAAGCTTTCTTT	CASSQGGGNLVEAFF
17	NA	TRBD1	TRBJ1-3	TRBV7-9	TGTGCCAGCAGCTTAAGCAGGACAGGGGTCTCTGGAAACACCATATATTTT	CASSLSRTGVSGNTIYF
17	NA	NA	TRBJ1-2	TRBV28	TGTGCCAGCTTGACACTTGGGGCTACCAAAGCTGACTATGGCTACACCTTC	CASLTLGATKADYGYTF
13	NA	NA	TRBJ1-2	TRBV7-9	TGTGCCAGCAGCTTATCAGGTGGCTATGGCTACACCTTC	CASSLSGGYGYTF
15	once	TRBD2	TRBJ2-7	TRBV5-8	TGTGCCAGCAGCCTAGATAGCGGGAGTACCTACGAGCAGTACTTC	CASSLDSGSTYEQYF
15	NA	TRBD1	TRBJ2-1	TRBV5-1	TGCGCCAGCAGCTTGGGACAGGGGGGGTACAATGAGCAGTTCTTC	CASSLGQGGYNEQFF
17	NA	NA	TRBJ1-1	TRBV11-3	TGTGCCAGCAGCTCTCGGGTGGGGTGGGGAGGTAGGACTGAAGCTTTCTTT	CASSSRVGWGGRTEAFF
14	NA	NA	TRBJ1-4	TRBV5-1	TGCGCCAGCAGCCCGAACACAGGGAATGAAAAACTGTTTTTT	CASSPNTGNEKLFF
15	NA	NA	TRBJ2-6	TRBV27	TGTGCCAGCAGTACACAGGGCTCTGGGGCCAACGTCCTGACTTTC	CASSTQGSGANVLTF
14	NA	TRBD2	TRBJ2-7	TRBV29-1	TGCAGCGTTGGCCTAGCGGGAGTAACCTACGAGCAGTACTTC	CSVGLAGVTYEQYF
13	NA	NA	TRBJ1-1	TRBV15	TGTGCCACCAGGACCCAGGGGAACACTGAAGCTTTCTTT	CATRTQGNTEAFF
12	NA	NA	TRBJ2-2	TRBV9	TGTGCCAGCAGCGCCGGCACCGGGGAGCTGTTTTTT	CASSAGTGELFF
15	NA	NA	TRBJ2-3	TRBV9	TGTGCCAGCAGCGGCATCGAAGGGGGAACTCATACGCAGTATTTT	CASSGIEGGTHTQYF
15	NA	NA	TRBJ2-3	TRBV4-3	TGCGCCAGCAGCCAGAAAGGGACCCTCGTAGATACGCAGTATTTT	CASSQKGTLVDTQYF
13	NA	NA	TRBJ2-7	TRBV6-6	TGTGCCAGCAGTTACCAGGAAGTCTACGAGCAGTACTTC	CASSYQEVYEQYF
14	NA	TRBD2	TRBJ2-7	TRBV14	TGTGCCAGCAGCCAATACGGGAGGGCCCGCGAGCAGTACTTC	CASSQYGRAREQYF
14	once	NA	TRBJ2-1	TRBV7-9	TGTGCCAGCAGCTCCAAGGGACCCTACAATGAGCAGTTCTTC	CASSSKGPYNEQFF
13	NA	NA	TRBJ1-1	TRBV27	TGTGCCAGCAGTTGGGGGACCAACACTGAAGCTTTCTTT	CASSWGTNTEAFF
16	once	NA	TRBJ2-5	TRBV13	TGTGCCAGCAGCTCCGGAGCGGAAACAGTACAAGAGACCCAGTACTTC	CASSSGAETVQETQYF
13	NA	NA	TRBJ2-7	TRBV6-5	TGTGCCAGCAGTTACTGGGACGGTTACGAGCAGTACTTC	CASSYWDGYEQYF
14	NA	TRBD2	TRBJ2-1	TRBV19	TGTGCCAGTACCCCGACTAGCGGCTACAATGAGCAGTTCTTC	CASTPTSGYNEQFF
20	NA	TRBD2	TRBJ2-2	TRBV28	TGTGCCAGCAGTTATCCCCCTATGACTAGCGGGAGGGCCTTCCGTGTGGAGCTGTTTTTT	CASSYPPMTSGRAFRVELFF
17	NA	NA	TRBJ2-1	TRBV5-1	TGCGCCAGCAGCTTGGACAACTATAGCGGTGGGTTTAGTGAGCAGTTCTTC	CASSLDNYSGGFSEQFF
15	NA	NA	TRBJ1-4	TRBV5-1	TGCGCCAGCAGCTGGGTTGGAGCGTCTAATGAAAAACTGTTTTTT	CASSWVGASNEKLFF
18	NA	TRBD2	TRBJ2-1	TRBV5-4	TGTGCCAGCAGCGGACTAGCGGGAGGGCGAAGCTCCTACAATGAGCAGTTCTTC	CASSGLAGGRSSYNEQFF
15	once	TRBD1	TRBJ2-3	TRBV7-9	TGTGCCAGCAGCCAAACAGGGGGCGCGGCAGATACGCAGTATTTT	CASSQTGGAADTQYF
19	NA	NA	TRBJ2-1	TRBV15	TGTGCCACCAGCAGAGAACCCTCTAGCCGAAAATCAATTTACAATGAGCAGTTCTTC	CATSREPSSRKSIYNEQFF
17	NA	NA	TRBJ2-2	TRBV7-2	TGTGCCAGCAGCTTAAGCGACAAAAGGGACGAGACCGGGGAGCTGTTTTTT	CASSLSDKRDETGELFF
13	NA	TRBD1	TRBJ2-7	TRBV6-5	TGTGCCAGCACCGGGACAGGGCCCTACGAGCAGTACTTC	CASTGTGPYEQYF
15	NA	NA	TRBJ1-2	TRBV6-5	TGTGCCAGCAGTTACTCGAGGGCGGCTGACTATGGCTACACCTTC	CASSYSRAADYGYTF
14	NA	NA	TRBJ2-7	TRBV11-2	TGTGCCAGTTTTGGCAGGGGAGGACCAGACGAGCAGTACTTC	CASFGRGGPDEQYF
13	NA	NA	TRBJ2-7	TRBV29-1	TGCAGCGTTGGCCCGACAGGAACCTACGAGCAGTACTTC	CSVGPTGTYEQYF
18	once	NA	TRBJ1-1	TRBV15	TGTGCCACCAGCAGAGATCGTTATGTTATACAGTTGAACACTGAAGCTTTCTTT	CATSRDRYVIQLNTEAFF
13	NA	TRBD2	TRBJ2-5	TRBV5-1	TGCGCCAGCAACAGCGGGAGAGAGGAGACCCAGTACTTC	CASNSGREETQYF
13	NA	TRBD1	TRBJ2-7	TRBV10-3	TGTGCCGGGGGGACAGGGATGACCTACGAGCAGTACTTC	CAGGTGMTYEQYF
18	once	TRBD2	TRBJ2-2	TRBV4-3	TGCGCCAGCAGCCAAGTTCCTTTGGGGACTAGCTCCACCGGGGAGCTGTTTTTT	CASSQVPLGTSSTGELFF
16	NA	TRBD2	TRBJ2-1	TRBV10-2	TGCGCCAGCAGTGGACCGGGACTAGCGGGAGTAAGTGAGCAGTTCTTC	CASSGPGLAGVSEQFF
15	NA	NA	TRBJ2-7	TRBV7-9	TGTGCCAGCAGCGTCGATGAACCGCTGTACTACGAGCAGTACTTC	CASSVDEPLYYEQYF
14	few	NA	TRBJ1-2	TRBV7-2	TGTGCCAGCAGCTTTCGGGAGCCGCTGGGTGGCTACACCTTC	CASSFREPLGGYTF
15	NA	NA	TRBJ2-7	TRBV7-9	TGTGCCAGCAGCGCAGGCGGGGCGCCCTTATACGAGCAGTACTTC	CASSAGGAPLYEQYF
11	NA	NA	TRBJ2-7	TRBV29-1	TGCAGCGCCGCTGGCTCCTACGAGCAGTACTTC	CSAAGSYEQYF
17	NA	NA	TRBJ2-7	TRBV7-6	TGTGCCAGCAGCTTAAGCTCCGGGACGCACTTTAGGAGAGAGCAGTACTTC	CASSLSSGTHFRREQYF
15	NA	TRBD2	TRBJ2-7	TRBV7-2	TGTGCCAGCAGCTTACTAGCGGGAGGGCTGGACGAGCAGTACTTC	CASSLLAGGLDEQYF